This T cell receptor beta chain was obtained from a study of blood T cell repertoires in COVID-19. Study-level background: Specimens from acute and convalescent COVID-19 originated in the United States, Italy and Spain. Sample material is recorded as cDNA or gDNA derived from T cells, B-cell-depleted T cells, or PBMCs.

In the original processing: Counts of nucleated cells, estimated from reference gene primer amplification, were obtained. Generated by immunoSEQ multiplex PCR, the TCRdb table keeps only in-frame clones and is missing some. V, J and clone size reflect that table, while D and trimming were determined from the DNA. The table lists about 27,000 clones, less than 90% of them singletons. Sequencing was performed on peripheral blood. This receptor was identified in a man in his sixties or seventies with active COVID-19.

CDR3 DNA sequence: TGTGCCTGGAGGGGACAGGGGACAGATACGCAGTATTTT. Its protein product is CAWRGQGTDTQYF. This chain uses TRBV30 with TRBJ2-3; 10 bases map to TRBD1. CDR3 length equals 13 residues. Germline trimming cut 3 bases from V and 3 bases from J; bases unmatched to any gene: 0. Looked up from germline, CDR1 is GTSNPN and CDR2 is SVGIG (reference sequence).